This T cell receptor beta chain was sequenced during a study of blood T cell repertoires in COVID-19. Background on the study: The analysed material was cDNA or gDNA that came from T cells, B-cell-depleted T cells, or PBMCs.

TCRdb's table, derived via immunoSEQ multiplex PCR, lists solely in-frame clones and lacks some. The table records 90,000 or so clones, approximately 90% of them present only once. This CDR3 has 18 amino acids. V lost 0 bases to trimming and J lost 3 bases; unmatched junction nucleotides: 9. The germline CDR1 and CDR2 sequences are MNHEY and SMNVEV (reference sequence). Sample: peripheral blood. The sequence derives from a human donor with active COVID-19. The donor label of this sample is uncertain. V and J are TRBV27 and TRBJ1-5; 9 bases align to TRBD1. The CDR3 region has the DNA TGTGCCAGCAGTTTATCAGTCCCGACAGGGGGAGACAATCAGCCCCAGCATTTT. It is translated as CASSLSVPTGGDNQPQHF.